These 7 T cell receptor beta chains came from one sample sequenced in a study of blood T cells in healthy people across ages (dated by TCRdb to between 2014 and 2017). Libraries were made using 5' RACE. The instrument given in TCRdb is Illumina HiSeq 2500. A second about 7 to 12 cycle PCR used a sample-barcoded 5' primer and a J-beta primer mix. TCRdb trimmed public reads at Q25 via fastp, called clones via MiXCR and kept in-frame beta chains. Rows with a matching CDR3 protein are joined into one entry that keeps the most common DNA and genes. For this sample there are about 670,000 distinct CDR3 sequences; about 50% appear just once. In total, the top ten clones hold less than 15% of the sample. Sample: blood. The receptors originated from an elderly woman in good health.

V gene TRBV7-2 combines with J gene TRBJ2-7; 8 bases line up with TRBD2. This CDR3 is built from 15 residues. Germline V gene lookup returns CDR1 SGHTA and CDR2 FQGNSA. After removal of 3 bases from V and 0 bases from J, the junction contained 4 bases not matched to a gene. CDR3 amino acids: CASSFIAGPSYEQYF. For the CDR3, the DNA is TGTGCCAGCAGCTTTATAGCGGGGCCCTCCTACGAGCAGTACTTC.

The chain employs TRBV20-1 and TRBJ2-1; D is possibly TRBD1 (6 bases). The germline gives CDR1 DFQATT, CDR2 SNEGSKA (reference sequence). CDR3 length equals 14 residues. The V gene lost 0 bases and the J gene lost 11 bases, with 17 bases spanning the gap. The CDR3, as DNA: TGCAGTGCTAGAGATCGGGGACAACCCGGGCAGCAGTTCTTC. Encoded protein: CSARDRGQPGQQFF.

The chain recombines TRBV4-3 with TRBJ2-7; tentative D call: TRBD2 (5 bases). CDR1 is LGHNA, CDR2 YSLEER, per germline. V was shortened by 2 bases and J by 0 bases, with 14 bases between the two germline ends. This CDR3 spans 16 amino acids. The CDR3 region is CASSQSSPDSSYEQYF. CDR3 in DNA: TGCGCCAGCAGCCAATCCTCCCCGGACTCCTCCTACGAGCAGTACTTC.

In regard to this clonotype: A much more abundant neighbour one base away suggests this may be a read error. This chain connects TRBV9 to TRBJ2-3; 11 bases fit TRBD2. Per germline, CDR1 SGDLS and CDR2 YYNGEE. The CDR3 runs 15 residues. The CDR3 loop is CASSPSGTSGDMQYF. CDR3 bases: TGTGCCAGCAGCCCTAGTGGGACTAGCGGAGATATGCAGTATTTT.

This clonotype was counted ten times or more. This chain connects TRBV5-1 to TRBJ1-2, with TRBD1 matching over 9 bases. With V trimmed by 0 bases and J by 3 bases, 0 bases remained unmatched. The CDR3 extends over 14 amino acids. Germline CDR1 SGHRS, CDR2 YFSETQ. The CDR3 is CASSLGDRDYGYTF. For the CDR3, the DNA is TGCGCCAGCAGCTTGGGGGACAGGGACTATGGCTACACCTTC.

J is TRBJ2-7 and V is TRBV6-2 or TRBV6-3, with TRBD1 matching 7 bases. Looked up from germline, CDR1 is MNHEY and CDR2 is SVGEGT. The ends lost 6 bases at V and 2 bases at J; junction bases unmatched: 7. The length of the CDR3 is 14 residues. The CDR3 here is CASRRRDSTYEQYF. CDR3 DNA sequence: TGTGCCAGCAGACGAAGGGACAGCACCTACGAGCAGTACTTC.

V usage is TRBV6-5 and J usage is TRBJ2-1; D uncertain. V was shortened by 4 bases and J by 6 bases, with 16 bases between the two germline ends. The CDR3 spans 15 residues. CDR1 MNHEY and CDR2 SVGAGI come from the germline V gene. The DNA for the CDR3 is TGTGCCAGCAGTTCCCTGGTAGGACGGCCCAATGAGCAGTTCTTC. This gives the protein CASSSLVGRPNEQFF.